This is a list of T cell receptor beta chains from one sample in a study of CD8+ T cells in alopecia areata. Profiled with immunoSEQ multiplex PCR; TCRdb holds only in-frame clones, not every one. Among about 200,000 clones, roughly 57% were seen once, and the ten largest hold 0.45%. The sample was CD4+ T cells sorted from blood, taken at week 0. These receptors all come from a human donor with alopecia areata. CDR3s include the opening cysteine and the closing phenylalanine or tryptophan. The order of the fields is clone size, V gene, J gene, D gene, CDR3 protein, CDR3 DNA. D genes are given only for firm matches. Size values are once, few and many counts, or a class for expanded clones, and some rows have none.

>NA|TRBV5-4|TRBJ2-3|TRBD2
CASSLAASGSTDTQYF
TGTGCCAGCAGCTTGGCCGCTAGCGGGAGCACAGATACGCAGTATTTT
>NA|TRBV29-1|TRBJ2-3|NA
CSVPSVEGSTDTQYF
TGCAGCGTCCCCAGTGTGGAGGGTAGCACAGATACGCAGTATTTT
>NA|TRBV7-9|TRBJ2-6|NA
CASKRTESSGANVLTF
TGTGCCAGCAAGAGGACAGAGAGCTCTGGGGCCAACGTCCTGACTTTC
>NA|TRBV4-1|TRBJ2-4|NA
CASSQVGRAKNIQYF
TGCGCCAGCAGCCAAGTGGGGAGGGCCAAAAACATTCAGTACTTC
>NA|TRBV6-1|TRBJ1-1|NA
CASSVANREAFF
TGTGCCAGCAGTGTGGCAAATCGTGAAGCTTTCTTT
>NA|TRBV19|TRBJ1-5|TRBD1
CASSRQGYQPQHF
TGTGCCAGTAGTAGACAGGGCTATCAGCCCCAGCATTTT
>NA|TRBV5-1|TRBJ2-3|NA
CASSLGSSTDTQYF
TGCGCCAGCAGCTTGGGATCGTCCACAGATACGCAGTATTTT
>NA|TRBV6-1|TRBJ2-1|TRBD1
CASSTRDRFDEQFF
TGTGCCAGCAGTACCCGGGACAGGTTCGATGAGCAGTTCTTC
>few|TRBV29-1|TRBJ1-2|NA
CSVEGYGYTF
TGCAGCGTTGAGGGCTATGGCTACACCTTC
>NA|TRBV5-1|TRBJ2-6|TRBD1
CASSLTGAGANVLTF
TGCGCCAGCAGCTTGACAGGGGCTGGGGCCAACGTCCTGACTTTC
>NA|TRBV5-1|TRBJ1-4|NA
CASRQSTTNEKLFF
TGCGCCAGCCGCCAATCCACGACTAATGAAAAACTGTTTTTT
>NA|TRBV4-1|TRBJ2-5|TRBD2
CASSHLSGRTQTQYF
TGCGCCAGCAGCCACCTCAGCGGGAGGACCCAGACCCAGTACTTC
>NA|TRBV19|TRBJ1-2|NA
CASSIPGISYGYTF
TGTGCCAGTAGTATTCCAGGGATCTCCTATGGCTACACCTTC
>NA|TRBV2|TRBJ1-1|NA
CASMGTGKTEAFF
TGTGCCAGCATGGGAACAGGGAAGACTGAAGCTTTCTTT
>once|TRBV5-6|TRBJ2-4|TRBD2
CASSPLRTSGKNIQYF
TGTGCCAGCAGCCCCCTCCGGACTAGCGGGAAAAACATTCAGTACTTC
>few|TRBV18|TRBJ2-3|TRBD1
CASSPGTGRDTQYF
TGTGCCAGCTCACCCGGGACAGGGAGGGATACGCAGTATTTT
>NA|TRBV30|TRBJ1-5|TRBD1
CAWSGQGNQPQHF
TGTGCCTGGAGTGGACAGGGTAATCAGCCCCAGCATTTT
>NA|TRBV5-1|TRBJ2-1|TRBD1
CASSLGRDRGTYNEQFF
TGCGCCAGCAGCTTGGGCCGGGACAGGGGTACCTACAATGAGCAGTTCTTC
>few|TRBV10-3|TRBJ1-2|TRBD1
CAITRQGSGYGYTF
TGTGCCATCACCAGACAGGGGTCGGGGTATGGCTACACCTTC
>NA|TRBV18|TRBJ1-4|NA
CASSPYPAPATNEKLFF
TGTGCCAGCTCACCATATCCAGCCCCAGCAACTAATGAAAAACTGTTTTTT
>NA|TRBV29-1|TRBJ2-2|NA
CSVEDHPNRANGGELFF
TGCAGCGTTGAAGATCACCCTAACAGGGCCAACGGCGGGGAGCTGTTTTTT
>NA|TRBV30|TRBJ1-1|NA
CAWSVGGRRTEAFF
TGTGCCTGGAGTGTAGGGGGGCGCCGGACTGAAGCTTTCTTT